This T cell receptor beta chain emerged from a study of blood T cell repertoires in COVID-19 (dated by TCRdb to 2019 to 2021). Study-level background: The collaborator samples originated in the United States, Italy and Spain and spanned the acute and convalescent phases of COVID-19. The material from the prospective study consisted of cDNA or gDNA derived from T cells, B-cell-depleted T cells, or PBMCs. Subjects who had been exposed to COVID-19, were actively infected with it, or had recovered from it provided the deeply sampled blood TCRbeta repertoires that made up the dataset. A freely available public database, intended as a resource for researchers studying the immune response to SARS-CoV-2, is where the repertoires were released. Samples were obtained from the ongoing ImmuneRACE study (first 160 participants) and from approximately 1,200 subjects provided by 6 global collaborators. The sample metadata nearly always contained a de-identified subject ID, COVID-19 status, age in years and sex. Where available, HLA class I and class II types were taken from metadata supplied by the sample provider and were not determined by assay-based typing.

With regard to this clone: The antigen this receptor binds is unknown. The input lacks base qualities; no much larger clone sits a single base away.

Study-wide conclusions, independent of this receptor: The quantity of clinical and demographic metadata differed by source and by participant and was supplied without curation.

The immunoSEQ Assay, a bias-controlled multiplex PCR, was used to amplify TCRbeta CDR3 regions from genomic DNA. The published analysis was carried out like this. The number of nucleated cells in each sample was estimated from the amplification of reference gene primers within the assay. To quantify the absolute abundance of each unique TCRbeta CDR3 rearrangement, sequence reads were collapsed and filtered. Productive Simpson clonality was computed per sample as the square root of Simpson's diversity index over productive rearrangements. As stored in TCRdb, this immuneACCESS dataset retains in-frame rearrangements with V and J assigned. A fraction of the clones does not appear; measured against another copy, unresolved V genes explain less than half of the discrepancy, and the remainder lacks a known reason. V and J calls and clone size are as listed in that table; D and trimming were resolved from the DNA. This sample gives 310,000 or so clones in total; roughly 88% of them show up just once. The biggest ten clones account for roughly 4% of the sample.

Whole blood was collected in K2EDTA tubes by collaborating institutions according to the institutions' own protocols. Collaborator samples were shipped for TCRbeta analysis as frozen whole blood, isolated PBMCs, or DNA extracted from either sample type. The sample taken for sequencing was peripheral blood. This TCR was sampled from a woman aged 50 to 65 with active or convalescent COVID-19.

The bases read TGTGCCAGTACTGCAGGAAAAAGCGGGCAGCCCCAGCATTTT. Its product reads: CASTAGKSGQPQHF. The chain was built from TRBV19 and TRBJ1-5; too little of a D gene remains to name it. CDR1 LNHDA and CDR2 SQIVND were looked up in the germline V gene (reference sequence). V drops 7 bases and J drops 7 bases, leaving 17 bases in between. Counted from cysteine to phenylalanine, this CDR3 has 14 amino acids. Kept here is only the CDR3 DNA, which spans 42 bases and is read in frame from base 1.